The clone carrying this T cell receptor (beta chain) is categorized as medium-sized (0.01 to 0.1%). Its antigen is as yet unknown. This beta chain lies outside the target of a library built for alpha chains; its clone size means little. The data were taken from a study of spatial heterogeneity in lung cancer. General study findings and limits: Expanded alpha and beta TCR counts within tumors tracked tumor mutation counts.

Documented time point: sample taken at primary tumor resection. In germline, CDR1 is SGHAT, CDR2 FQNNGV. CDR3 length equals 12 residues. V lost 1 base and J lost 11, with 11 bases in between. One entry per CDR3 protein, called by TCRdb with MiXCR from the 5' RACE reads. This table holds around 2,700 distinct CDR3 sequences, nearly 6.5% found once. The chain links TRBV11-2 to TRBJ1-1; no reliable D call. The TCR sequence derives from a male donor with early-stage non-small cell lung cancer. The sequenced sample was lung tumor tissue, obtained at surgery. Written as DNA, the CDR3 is TGTGCCAGCAGCTTAGCGGACGGGCGGGCTTTCTTT. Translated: CASSLADGRAFF.